Listed here are 32 T cell receptor beta chains from one sample, sequenced in a study of early T cells in non-severe SARS-CoV-2 infection. TCRdb redid the calling of the 5' RACE reads with MiXCR, one entry per CDR3 protein. This sample has 25,000 to 30,000 distinct CDR3 sequences, with roughly 4.3% found just once. Sequencing was carried out using whole blood. These TCRs come from an adult who was a healthcare worker with PCR-confirmed SARS-CoV-2 infection or an uninfected control (not recorded which).

Many counts were recorded for this clonotype. CDR3 DNA: TGTGCCAGCAGTTTCAGTAACTCCTACGAGCAGTACTTC. It encodes CASSFSNSYEQYF. The chain couples TRBV28 to TRBJ2-7; D is ambiguous. This CDR3 is 13 amino acids long. CDR1 and CDR2 (germline): MDHEN, SYDVKM. Trimming cost V 3 bases and J 0 bases, with 6 bases left between them.

Only a few counts were recorded for this clonotype. The chain couples TRBV20-1 to TRBJ2-7; 7 bases fit TRBD1. The CDR3 is made up of 14 amino acids. J was trimmed by 0 bases and V by 6 bases; bases with no gene match: 8. Germline-derived CDR1 and CDR2 are DFQATT and SNEGSKA (reference sequence). DNA for the CDR3: TGCAGTGCGCCCCGGACAGGAAGCTCCTACGAGCAGTACTTC. This sequence encodes CSAPRTGSSYEQYF.

This sequence joins TRBV2 and TRBJ2-7; 7 bases are a match to TRBD2. This CDR3 comprises 14 residues. The germline gives CDR1 SNHLY, CDR2 FYNNEI. V was pared by 7 bases and J by 7 bases, with 13 bases of the junction left unmatched. Here the CDR3 reads CASTRSGALGEQYF. The CDR3 nucleotides read TGTGCCAGCACGCGGAGCGGGGCATTGGGAGAGCAGTACTTC.

V usage is TRBV7-8 and J usage is TRBJ1-3, with D uncertain. Germline CDR1 is SGHVS and CDR2 is FQNEAQ. This CDR3 region has 15 residues. The V gene lost 5 bases and the J gene lost 0 bases, with 11 bases spanning the gap. The CDR3 sequence: CASSPERISGNTIYF. DNA for the CDR3: TGTGCCAGCAGCCCGGAGAGAATCTCTGGAAACACCATATATTTT. The full variable domain, completed using reference TRBV7-8 and TRBJ1-3, is GAGVSQSPRYKVAKRGQDVALRCDPISGHVSLFWYQQALGQGPEFLTYFQNEAQLDKSGLPSDRFFAERPEGSVSTLKIQRTQQEDSAVYLCASSPERISGNTIYFGEGSWLTVV.

The rearrangement joins TRBV4-1 to TRBJ2-7; D tentatively reads TRBD1 or TRBD2 (5 bases each). The CDR3 contains 14 residues. Trimming pared 4 bases from V and 2 bases from J, leaving 12 bases between. Germline V gene lookup returns CDR1 MGHRA and CDR2 YSYEKL. CDR3 residues: CASSLRDGTYEQYF. The CDR3 DNA is TGCGCCAGCAGCCTCCGGGACGGTACCTACGAGCAGTACTTC.

This clonotype occurred a few times. J is TRBJ1-1 and V is TRBV7-9; D is unclear. Trimming took off 5 bases at V and 3 bases at J, with 10 bases between the two ends. The CDR3 contains 13 residues. Germline lookup yields CDR1 SEHNR and CDR2 FQNEAQ (reference sequence). DNA for the CDR3: TGTGCCAGCAGCGGCTATAAGCACACTGAAGCTTTCTTT. This translates into CASSGYKHTEAFF.

This clonotype was counted between two and nine times. This rearrangement joins TRBV12-3 or TRBV12-4 to TRBJ1-1, with D maybe TRBD1 (5 bases). The V end lost 5 bases, the J end lost 0 bases, and 10 bases lay between the germline ends. This CDR3 is built from 14 residues. CDR3 protein: CASSETALNTEAFF. Written as DNA, the CDR3 is TGTGCCAGCAGTGAGACAGCGCTGAACACTGAAGCTTTCTTT.

This clonotype was recorded many times. J is TRBJ2-1 and V is TRBV9, with TRBD1 identical over 7 bases. The V gene end was trimmed by 5 bases and the J gene end by 11 bases; junction bases not matched to a gene: 4. CDR1 is SGDLS, CDR2 YYNGEE, per germline. CDR3 length: 11 residues. CDR3 region: CASSKGAQQFF. The CDR3 coding sequence is TGTGCCAGCAGTAAGGGGGCGCAGCAGTTCTTC.

This rearrangement joins TRBV4-2 to TRBJ1-6; 11 bases map to TRBD1. Germline values: CDR1 LGHNA, CDR2 YNFKEQ. There are 15 residues in the CDR3. Losses at the gene ends were 3 bases for V and 5 bases for J; bases not matched to a gene: 0. Here the CDR3 reads CASSQGQGDNSPLHF. CDR3 DNA sequence: TGTGCCAGCAGCCAGGGACAGGGGGATAATTCACCCCTCCACTTT.

This clonotype was seen at least ten times. The chain recombines TRBV24-1 with TRBJ2-3; TRBD2 is a possible D gene (6 bases). Germline-derived CDR1 and CDR2 are KGHDR and SFDVKD. This CDR3 spans 18 amino acids. V was shortened by 5 bases and J by 2 bases, with 22 bases between the two germline ends. CDR3 DNA: TGTGCCACCAGTGGGAGCAGGTCGGGACTGTTTGTCACAGATACGCAGTATTTT. Translating gives CATSGSRSGLFVTDTQYF.

This clonotype was seen ten or more times. This chain uses TRBV5-1 with TRBJ2-5, with 7 bases lining up with TRBD2. CDR3 length: 15 residues. Losses at the gene ends were 2 bases for V and 7 bases for J; bases not matched to a gene: 11. Germline-derived CDR1 and CDR2 are SGHRS and YFSETQ. CDR3 in DNA: TGCGCCAGCAGCTTAGGCGGGAGCCCGATTGGGACCCAGTACTTC. Its protein is CASSLGGSPIGTQYF.

This clonotype came up many times. The chain couples TRBV3-1 to TRBJ2-7, with 7 nucleotides matching TRBD1. Trimming at V came to 4 bases and at J to 4 bases, leaving 4 bases not matched to a gene. CDR3 length equals 13 residues. CDR1 and CDR2 (germline): LGHDT, YNNKEL (reference sequence). The CDR3: CASSPPGQYEQYF. In DNA, the CDR3 is TGTGCCAGCAGCCCCCCGGGACAGTACGAGCAGTACTTC.

In this sample, this clonotype turned up many times. This chain links TRBV7-3 with TRBJ2-1; D possibly corresponds to TRBD2 (6 bases). The ends were cut back, 1 base at V and 14 bases at J, with 15 bases in the middle. The CDR3 loop spans 13 amino acids. Germline V lookup: CDR1 SGHTA, CDR2 FQGTGA. CDR3: CASSLNTGGLKFF. CDR3 nucleotides: TGTGCCAGCAGCTTAAATACTGGAGGACTAAAGTTCTTC.

Ten or more counts support this clonotype. This sequence joins TRBV9 and TRBJ2-2; D may be TRBD1 (5 bases). Germline V gene lookup returns CDR1 SGDLS and CDR2 YYNGEE. V lost 0 bases and J lost 6, with 12 bases in between. The CDR3 consists of 15 residues. The CDR3 nucleotides read TGTGCCAGCAGCGTAGTACCAGGGTTAGCCGGGGAGCTGTTTTTT. As protein: CASSVVPGLAGELFF.

This clonotype is labeled large. CDR3 sequence: CASSLGPDDSYEQYF. The CDR3 DNA reads as TGCGCCAGCAGCTTGGGGCCAGATGATTCCTACGAGCAGTACTTC. The rearrangement uses TRBV5-1 and TRBJ2-7; D uncertain. This CDR3 is 15 amino acids long. Looked up from germline, CDR1 is SGHRS and CDR2 is YFSETQ. V was trimmed by 0 bases and J by 1 base, leaving 11 bases between them.

This clonotype has a count of ten or more. The rearrangement uses TRBV6-6 and TRBJ1-1; TRBD1 aligns across 7 bases. The V gene end was trimmed by 6 bases and the J gene end by 0 bases; junction bases not matched to a gene: 4. Germline V gene data show CDR1 as MNHNY and CDR2 as SVGAGI (reference sequence). The CDR3 extends over 14 amino acids. The CDR3 loop is CASRTTGMNTEAFF. DNA of the CDR3: TGTGCCAGCAGGACGACAGGGATGAACACTGAAGCTTTCTTT.

This clonotype was seen a handful of times. The V gene is TRBV20-1, the J gene TRBJ1-6; 9 nucleotides agree with TRBD1. The germline CDR1 and CDR2 sequences are DFQATT and SNEGSKA (reference sequence). V trimming: 3 bases; J trimming: 1 base; junction bases outside the gene matches: 7. CDR3 size: 17 residues. The DNA for the CDR3 is TGCAGTGCTAGGGACACACAGGGGGCGTCCTATAATTCACCCCTCCACTTT. Encoded protein: CSARDTQGASYNSPLHF.

This clonotype was recorded at least ten times. This chain connects TRBV9 to TRBJ2-3, with D perhaps matching TRBD2 (7 bases). The germline V gene encodes CDR1 SGDLS and CDR2 YYNGEE. This CDR3 comprises 15 residues. Trimming removed 0 bases from V and 5 bases from J, with 13 bases in between. CDR3 sequence (DNA): TGTGCCAGCAGCGTAGGAGGGGGGGTAGGAGATACGCAGTATTTT. Translating it yields CASSVGGGVGDTQYF.

This chain links TRBV27 with TRBJ2-3, with D uncertain. The CDR3 sequence is 14 residues long. The V end lost 3 bases, the J end lost 0 bases, and 7 bases lay between the germline ends. The germline V gene has CDR1 MNHEY and CDR2 SMNVEV (reference sequence). The CDR3 DNA reads TGTGCCAGCAGTTTGCTCGGAAGCACAGATACGCAGTATTTT. Its translation: CASSLLGSTDTQYF.

This clonotype occurred many times. V gene TRBV24-1 combines with J gene TRBJ1-2, with a possible D match to TRBD1 (6 bases). V lost 5 bases and J lost 1, with 10 bases in between. In germline, CDR1 is KGHDR, CDR2 SFDVKD. The CDR3 is 14 residues long. The CDR3 loop is CATSGTGSNYGYTF. The CDR3 DNA reads TGTGCCACCAGTGGTACAGGGAGTAACTATGGCTACACCTTC.

This clonotype was observed a few times. The chain links TRBV19 to TRBJ1-2; D might be TRBD1 (5 bases). The CDR3 is made up of 14 amino acids. Between the trimmed V and J ends, which lost 4 bases and 4 bases, there was a span of 13 bases. Germline V gene data show CDR1 as LNHDA and CDR2 as SQIVND (reference sequence). CDR3 amino acids: CASSNGGYAYGYTF. CDR3 nucleotide sequence: TGTGCCAGTAGTAACGGGGGGTATGCCTATGGCTACACCTTC.

This clonotype has a handful of counts. J is TRBJ1-1 and V is TRBV7-8; weak D call: TRBD1 (5 bases). The CDR3 has 13 amino acids. Germline CDR1 and CDR2: SGHVS and FQNEAQ. Trimming took 6 bases from V and 5 from J, leaving 13 bases between them. CDR3 region: CASSFSEGTEAFF. The DNA for the CDR3 is TGTGCCAGCAGTTTTAGTGAGGGGACTGAAGCTTTCTTT.

The chain recombines TRBV7-9 with TRBJ2-5; 11 bases agree with TRBD2. There are 14 residues in the CDR3. V lost 6 bases, J lost 2 bases, and 2 bases stayed unmatched. Germline V gene sequence: CDR1 SEHNR, CDR2 FQNEAQ (reference sequence). The CDR3 DNA reads as TGTGCCAGCAGTACTAGCGGGGGTCAAGAGACCCAGTACTTC. Its translation is CASSTSGGQETQYF.

This clonotype has at least ten counts. Relative to the germline gene, one junction end is altered; a read error may explain this. The V gene is TRBV7-8, the J gene TRBJ1-4; 7 bases match TRBD1. The germline gives CDR1 SGHVS, CDR2 FQNEAQ. The CDR3 spans 15 residues. The DNA of the CDR3 is TGTGCCAGCAGCTTAGCGGGGAGACAGGGAGAAAACCTGTTTTTT. Protein sequence: CASSLAGRQGENLFF.

This clonotype was found many times. The chain has TRBV14 and TRBJ1-2; 7 positions agree with TRBD1. V lost 4 bases to trimming and J lost 4 bases; unmatched junction nucleotides: 3. There are 13 residues in the CDR3. The germline V gene encodes CDR1 SGHDN and CDR2 FVKESK. In nucleotides, the CDR3 is TGTGCCAGCAGCCCGGGACAGAGCTATGGCTACACCTTC. Encoded protein: CASSPGQSYGYTF.

This clonotype was counted ten times or more. The chain employs TRBV5-1 and TRBJ1-1; maybe TRBD1 (6 bases). This CDR3 spans 14 amino acids. The V gene's germline CDR1 is SGHRS and CDR2 YFSETQ. V lost 4 bases, J lost 1 base, and 11 bases lay in between. The CDR3 region has the DNA TGCGCCAGCAGCCGGTCAGGGGCGAACACTGAAGCTTTCTTT. Translation: CASSRSGANTEAFF.

This clonotype showed up many times. CDR3 DNA sequence: TGTGCCAGTCGACTAGCGGGGGGATACAATGAGCAGTTCTTC. Protein: CASRLAGGYNEQFF. The chain uses TRBV6-6 and TRBJ2-1, with TRBD2 matching over 13 bases. The CDR3 contains 14 residues. Trimming took 9 bases from V and 4 from J; bases not matched to a gene: 3. Germline V CDR1 and CDR2: MNHNY, SVGAGI (reference sequence).

This clonotype was seen at least ten times. The chain carries TRBV3-1 and TRBJ2-2; D is uncertain. Germline CDR1 reads LGHDT; CDR2 reads YNNKEL (reference sequence). V lost 1 base, J lost 5 bases, and 8 bases lay in between. This CDR3 spans 14 amino acids. The CDR3 bases are TGTGCCAGCAGCCAAGTAGTGGGTACCGGGGAGCTGTTTTTT. It codes for CASSQVVGTGELFF.

This clonotype was recorded a few times. V usage is TRBV29-1 and J usage is TRBJ2-7; the D is unclear. The germline V and J ends were trimmed by 4 bases and 0 bases, with 13 bases remaining between them. The CDR3 consists of 14 residues. The germline gives CDR1 SQVTM, CDR2 ANQGSEA. DNA of the CDR3: TGCAGCGTTGTTCCGGCCCTCAGCTCCTACGAGCAGTACTTC. Protein product: CSVVPALSSYEQYF.

In its sample, this clonotype was seen many times. CDR3 in DNA: TGTGCCAGCAGTTACTCCTTGACTAGTACAGATACGCAGTATTTT. It translates to CASSYSLTSTDTQYF. The chain carries TRBV6-5 and TRBJ2-3; tentatively, D is TRBD2 (6 bases). The CDR3 runs 15 residues. V was pared by 0 bases and J by 3 bases, with 10 bases between. Germline-derived CDR1 and CDR2 are MNHEY and SVGAGI.

J is TRBJ1-1 and V is TRBV12-5; 7 bases agree with TRBD1. CDR3 length: 15 residues. Germline loops: CDR1 LGHNT, CDR2 FRNRAP. The junction had 10 bases not matched to a gene; V was cut back by 5 bases and J by 4 bases. CDR3 bases: TGTGCTAGTGGTACGGACAGGCGGATCGTCACTGAAGCTTTCTTT. Translating it yields CASGTDRRIVTEAFF. Looking up the rest from reference TRBV12-5 and TRBJ1-1 gives the full variable domain: DARVTQTPRHKVTEMGQEVTMRCQPILGHNTVFWYRQTMMQGLELLAYFRNRAPLDDSGMPKDRFSAEMPDATLATLKIQPSEPRDSAVYFCASGTDRRIVTEAFFGQGTRLTVV.

V gene TRBV5-6 combines with J gene TRBJ2-5; 8 bases are shared with TRBD1. The CDR3 sequence is 15 residues long. Germline-derived CDR1 and CDR2 are SGHDT and YYEEEE. After removal of 2 bases from V and 5 bases from J, the junction contained 8 bases not matched to a gene. The CDR3 coding sequence is TGTGCCAGCAGCTTCCGGACAGGGTCGGCGGAGACCCAGTACTTC. It specifies CASSFRTGSAETQYF.